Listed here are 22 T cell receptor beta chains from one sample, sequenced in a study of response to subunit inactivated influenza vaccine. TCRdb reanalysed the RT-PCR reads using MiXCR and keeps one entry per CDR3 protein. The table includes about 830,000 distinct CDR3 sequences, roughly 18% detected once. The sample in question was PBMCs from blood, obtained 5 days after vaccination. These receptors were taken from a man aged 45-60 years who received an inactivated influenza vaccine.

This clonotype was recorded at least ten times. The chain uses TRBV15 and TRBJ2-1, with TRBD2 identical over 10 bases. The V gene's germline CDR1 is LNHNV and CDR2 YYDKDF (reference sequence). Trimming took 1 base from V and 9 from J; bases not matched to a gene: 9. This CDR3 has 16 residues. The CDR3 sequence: CATSRALAGVLGEQFF. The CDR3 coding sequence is TGTGCCACCAGCAGAGCTCTAGCGGGGGTCTTGGGTGAGCAGTTCTTC.

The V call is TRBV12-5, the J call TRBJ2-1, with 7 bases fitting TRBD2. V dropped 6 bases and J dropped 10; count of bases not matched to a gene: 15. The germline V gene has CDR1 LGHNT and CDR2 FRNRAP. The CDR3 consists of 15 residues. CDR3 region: CASGLPGLPGGEQFF. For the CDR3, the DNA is TGTGCTAGTGGGTTGCCGGGACTACCGGGGGGAGAGCAGTTCTTC.

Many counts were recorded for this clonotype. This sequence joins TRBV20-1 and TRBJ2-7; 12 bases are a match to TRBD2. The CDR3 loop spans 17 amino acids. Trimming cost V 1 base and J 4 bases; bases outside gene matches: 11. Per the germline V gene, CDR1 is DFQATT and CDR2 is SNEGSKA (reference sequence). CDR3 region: CSARGGLLAGGGYEQYF. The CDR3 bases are TGCAGTGCTAGAGGCGGGTTACTAGCGGGAGGTGGTTACGAGCAGTACTTC.

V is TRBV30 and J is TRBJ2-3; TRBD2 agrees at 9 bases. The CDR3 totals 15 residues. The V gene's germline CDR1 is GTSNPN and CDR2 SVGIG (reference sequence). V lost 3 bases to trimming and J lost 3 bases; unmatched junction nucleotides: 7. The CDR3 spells CAWSASGGRTDTQYF. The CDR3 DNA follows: TGTGCCTGGAGCGCGAGCGGGGGGCGTACAGATACGCAGTATTTT.

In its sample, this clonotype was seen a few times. The CDR3 here is CASSYVADGPGYTF. CDR3 coding DNA: TGTGCCAGCAGTTACGTGGCGGACGGACCTGGCTACACCTTC. The V gene is TRBV6-2 or TRBV6-3, the J gene TRBJ1-2; D ambiguous. V lost 2 bases and J lost 7, with 14 bases in between. CDR3 length: 14 amino acids. Germline assignment: CDR1 MNHEY and CDR2 SVGEGT.

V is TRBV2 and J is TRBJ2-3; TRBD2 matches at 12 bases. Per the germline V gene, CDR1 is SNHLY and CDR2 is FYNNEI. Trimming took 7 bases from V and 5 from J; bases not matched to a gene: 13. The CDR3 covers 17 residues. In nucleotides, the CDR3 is TGTGCCAGCATCAGTTACGGACTAGCGGGATTCGGAGATACGCAGTATTTT. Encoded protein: CASISYGLAGFGDTQYF.

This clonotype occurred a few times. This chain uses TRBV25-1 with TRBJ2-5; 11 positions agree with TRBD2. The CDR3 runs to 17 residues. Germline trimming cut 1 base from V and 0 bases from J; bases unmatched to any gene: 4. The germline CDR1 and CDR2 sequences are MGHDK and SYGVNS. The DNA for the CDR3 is TGTGCCAGCAGTGAATCTACTAGCGGGGGATACCAAGAGACCCAGTACTTC. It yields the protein CASSESTSGGYQETQYF.

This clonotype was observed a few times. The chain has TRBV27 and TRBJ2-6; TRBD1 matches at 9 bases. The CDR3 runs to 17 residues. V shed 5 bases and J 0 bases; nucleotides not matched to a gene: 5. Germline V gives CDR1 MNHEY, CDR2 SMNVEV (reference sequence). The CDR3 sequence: CASSLDRGISGANVLTF. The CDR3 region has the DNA TGTGCCAGCAGTCTCGACAGGGGGATCTCTGGGGCCAACGTCCTGACTTTC.

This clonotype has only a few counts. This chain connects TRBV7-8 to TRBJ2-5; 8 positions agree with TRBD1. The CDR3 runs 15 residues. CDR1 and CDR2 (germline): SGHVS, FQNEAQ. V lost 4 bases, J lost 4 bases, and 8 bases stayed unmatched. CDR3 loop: CASSSGQGVGETQYF. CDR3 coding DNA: TGTGCCAGCAGCTCCGGACAGGGAGTTGGAGAGACCCAGTACTTC. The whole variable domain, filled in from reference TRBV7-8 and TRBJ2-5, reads GAGVSQSPRYKVAKRGQDVALRCDPISGHVSLFWYQQALGQGPEFLTYFQNEAQLDKSGLPSDRFFAERPEGSVSTLKIQRTQQEDSAVYLCASSSGQGVGETQYFGPGTRLLVL.

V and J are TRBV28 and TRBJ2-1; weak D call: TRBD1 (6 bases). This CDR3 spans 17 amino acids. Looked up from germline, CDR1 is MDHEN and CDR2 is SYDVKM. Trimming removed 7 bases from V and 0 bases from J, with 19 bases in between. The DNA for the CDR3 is TGTGCCAGCATAGATTGGGGGCCTAGGAGCTCCTACAATGAGCAGTTCTTC. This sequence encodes CASIDWGPRSSYNEQFF.

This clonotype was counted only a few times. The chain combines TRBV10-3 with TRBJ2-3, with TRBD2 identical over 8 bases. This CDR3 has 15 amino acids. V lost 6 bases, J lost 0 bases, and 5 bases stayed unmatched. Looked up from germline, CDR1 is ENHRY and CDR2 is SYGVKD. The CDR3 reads CAISGAGGSTDTQYF. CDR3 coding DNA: TGTGCCATCAGCGGGGCGGGGGGTAGCACAGATACGCAGTATTTT.

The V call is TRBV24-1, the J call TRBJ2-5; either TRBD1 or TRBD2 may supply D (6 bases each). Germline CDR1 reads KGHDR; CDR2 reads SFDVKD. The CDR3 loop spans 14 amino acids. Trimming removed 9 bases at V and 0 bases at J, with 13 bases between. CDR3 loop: CATQGGPYQETQYF. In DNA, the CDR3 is TGTGCCACCCAAGGGGGGCCGTACCAAGAGACCCAGTACTTC.

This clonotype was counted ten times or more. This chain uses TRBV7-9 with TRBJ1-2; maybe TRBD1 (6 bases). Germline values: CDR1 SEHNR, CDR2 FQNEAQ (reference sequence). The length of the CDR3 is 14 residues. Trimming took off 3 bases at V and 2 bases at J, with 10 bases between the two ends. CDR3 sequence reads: CASSFVRGNYGYTF. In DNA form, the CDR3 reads TGTGCCAGCAGCTTTGTCAGGGGAAACTATGGCTACACCTTC.

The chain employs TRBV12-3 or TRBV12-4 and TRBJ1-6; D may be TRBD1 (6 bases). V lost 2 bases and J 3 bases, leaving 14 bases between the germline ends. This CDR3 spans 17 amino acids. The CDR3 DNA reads TGTGCCAGCAGTTTACGGGGCACAGGGATCTATAATTCACCCCTCCACTTT. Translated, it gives CASSLRGTGIYNSPLHF.

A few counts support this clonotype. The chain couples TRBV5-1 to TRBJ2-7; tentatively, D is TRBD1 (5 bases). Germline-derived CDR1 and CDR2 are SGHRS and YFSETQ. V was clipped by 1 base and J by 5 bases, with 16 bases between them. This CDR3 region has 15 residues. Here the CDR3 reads CASSLWAGKNHEQYF. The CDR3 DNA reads TGCGCCAGCAGCTTGTGGGCAGGGAAGAACCACGAGCAGTACTTC. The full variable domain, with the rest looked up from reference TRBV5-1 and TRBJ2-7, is KAGVTQTPRYLIKTRGQQVTLSCSPISGHRSVSWYQQTPGQGLQFLFEYFSETQRNKGNFPGRFSGRQFSNSRSEMNVSTLELGDSALYLCASSLWAGKNHEQYFGPGTRLTVT.

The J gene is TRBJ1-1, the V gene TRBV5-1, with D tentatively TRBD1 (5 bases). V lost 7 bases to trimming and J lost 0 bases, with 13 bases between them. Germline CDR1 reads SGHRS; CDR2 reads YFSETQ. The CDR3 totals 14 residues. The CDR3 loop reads CASALSGLNTEAFF. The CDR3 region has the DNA TGCGCCAGCGCTCTCTCAGGGTTGAACACTGAAGCTTTCTTT. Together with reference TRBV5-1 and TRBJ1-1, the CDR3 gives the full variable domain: KAGVTQTPRYLIKTRGQQVTLSCSPISGHRSVSWYQQTPGQGLQFLFEYFSETQRNKGNFPGRFSGRQFSNSRSEMNVSTLELGDSALYLCASALSGLNTEAFFGQGTRLTVV.

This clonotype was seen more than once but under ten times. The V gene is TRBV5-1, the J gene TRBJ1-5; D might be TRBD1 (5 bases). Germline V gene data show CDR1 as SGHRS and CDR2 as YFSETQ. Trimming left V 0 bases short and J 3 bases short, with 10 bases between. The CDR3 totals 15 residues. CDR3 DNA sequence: TGCGCCAGCAGCTTGGAAGGGGTCGACAATCAGCCCCAGCATTTT. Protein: CASSLEGVDNQPQHF.

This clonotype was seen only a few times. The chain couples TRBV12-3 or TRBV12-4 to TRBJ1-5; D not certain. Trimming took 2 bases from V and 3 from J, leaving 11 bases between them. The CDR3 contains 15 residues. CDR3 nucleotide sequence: TGTGCCAGCAGTTTACGCCGGCAATTCAATCAGCCCCAGCATTTT. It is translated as CASSLRRQFNQPQHF.

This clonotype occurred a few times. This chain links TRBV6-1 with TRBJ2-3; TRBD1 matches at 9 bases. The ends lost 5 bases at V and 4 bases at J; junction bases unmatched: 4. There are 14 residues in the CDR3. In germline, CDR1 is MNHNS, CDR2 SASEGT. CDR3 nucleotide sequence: TGTGCCAGCAGTCGGGACAGGGTTGCAGATACGCAGTATTTT. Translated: CASSRDRVADTQYF.

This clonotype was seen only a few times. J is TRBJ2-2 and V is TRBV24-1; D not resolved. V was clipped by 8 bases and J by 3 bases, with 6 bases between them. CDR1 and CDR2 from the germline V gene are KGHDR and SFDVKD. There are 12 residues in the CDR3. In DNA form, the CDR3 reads TGTGCCACCACTGGGTACACCGGGGAGCTGTTTTTT. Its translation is CATTGYTGELFF.

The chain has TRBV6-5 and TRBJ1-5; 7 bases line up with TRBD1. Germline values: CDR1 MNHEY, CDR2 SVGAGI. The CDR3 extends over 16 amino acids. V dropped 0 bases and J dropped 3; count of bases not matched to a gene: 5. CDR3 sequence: CASSYSGTAPNQPQHF. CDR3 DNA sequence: TGTGCCAGCAGTTACTCAGGGACAGCTCCCAATCAGCCCCAGCATTTT.

CDR3 sequence (DNA): TGTGCCAGTGGGGGCGGTACCGCTTACAATGAGCAGTTCTTC. Translating it yields CASGGGTAYNEQFF. The chain joins TRBV19 to TRBJ2-1, with D perhaps TRBD1 (6 bases). Germline assignment: CDR1 LNHDA and CDR2 SQIVND (reference sequence). CDR3 size: 14 residues. V lost 8 bases, J lost 4 bases, and 15 bases lay in between.